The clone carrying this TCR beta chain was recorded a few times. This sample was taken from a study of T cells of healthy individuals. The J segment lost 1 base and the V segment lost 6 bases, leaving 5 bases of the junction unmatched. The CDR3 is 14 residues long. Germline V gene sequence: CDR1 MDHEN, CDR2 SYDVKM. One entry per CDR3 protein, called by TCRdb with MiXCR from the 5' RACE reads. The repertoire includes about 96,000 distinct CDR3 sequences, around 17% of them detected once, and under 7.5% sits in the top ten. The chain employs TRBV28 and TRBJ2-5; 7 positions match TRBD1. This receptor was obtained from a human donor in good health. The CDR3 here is CASRSTGRQETQYF. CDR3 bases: TGTGCCAGCAGATCGACAGGGCGCCAAGAGACCCAGTACTTC.